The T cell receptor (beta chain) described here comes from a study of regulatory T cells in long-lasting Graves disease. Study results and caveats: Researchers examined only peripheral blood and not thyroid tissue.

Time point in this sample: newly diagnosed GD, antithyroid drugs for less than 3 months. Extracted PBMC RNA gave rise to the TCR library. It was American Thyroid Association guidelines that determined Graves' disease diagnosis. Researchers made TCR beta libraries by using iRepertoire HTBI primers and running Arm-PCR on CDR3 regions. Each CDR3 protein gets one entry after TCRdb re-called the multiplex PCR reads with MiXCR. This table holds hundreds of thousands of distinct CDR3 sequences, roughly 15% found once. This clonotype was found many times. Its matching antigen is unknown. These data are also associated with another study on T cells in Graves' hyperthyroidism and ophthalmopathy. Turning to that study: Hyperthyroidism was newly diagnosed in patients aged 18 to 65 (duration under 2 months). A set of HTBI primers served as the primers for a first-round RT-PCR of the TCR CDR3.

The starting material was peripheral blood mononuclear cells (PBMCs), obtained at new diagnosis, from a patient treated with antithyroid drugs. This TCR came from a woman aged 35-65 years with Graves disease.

The CDR3 sequence is CASRSRLSRDSPLHF. For the CDR3, the DNA is TGTGCCAGCAGGAGCAGACTGTCTAGGGATTCACCCCTCCACTTT. This rearrangement joins TRBV2 to TRBJ1-6; D is uncertain. This CDR3 comprises 15 residues. V was trimmed by 6 bases and J by 8 bases, leaving 17 bases between them. The germline V gene has CDR1 SNHLY and CDR2 FYNNEI.